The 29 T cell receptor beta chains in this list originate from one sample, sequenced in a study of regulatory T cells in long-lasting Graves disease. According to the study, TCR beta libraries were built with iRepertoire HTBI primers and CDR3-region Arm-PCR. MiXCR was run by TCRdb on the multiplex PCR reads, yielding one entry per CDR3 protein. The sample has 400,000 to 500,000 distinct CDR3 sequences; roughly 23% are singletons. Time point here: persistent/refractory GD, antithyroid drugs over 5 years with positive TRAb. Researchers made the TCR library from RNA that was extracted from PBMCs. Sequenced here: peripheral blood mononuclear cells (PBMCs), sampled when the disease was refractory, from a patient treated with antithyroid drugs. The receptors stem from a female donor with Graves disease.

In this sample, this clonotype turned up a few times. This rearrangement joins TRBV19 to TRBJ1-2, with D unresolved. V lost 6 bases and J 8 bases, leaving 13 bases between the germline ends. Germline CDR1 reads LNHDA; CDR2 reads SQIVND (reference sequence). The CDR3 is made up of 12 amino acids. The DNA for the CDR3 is TGTGCCAGTAGATCGGGTTTGTGGGGCTACACCTTC. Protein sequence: CASRSGLWGYTF.

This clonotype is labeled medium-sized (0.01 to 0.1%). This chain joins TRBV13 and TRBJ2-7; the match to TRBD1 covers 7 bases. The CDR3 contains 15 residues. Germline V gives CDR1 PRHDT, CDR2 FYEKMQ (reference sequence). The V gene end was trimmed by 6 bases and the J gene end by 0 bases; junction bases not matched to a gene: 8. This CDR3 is CASSPRDRSSYEQYF. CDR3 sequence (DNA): TGTGCCAGCAGTCCCCGGGACAGAAGCTCCTACGAGCAGTACTTC.

The chain's CDR3 is CASSFGGTGGYEQYF. CDR3 DNA: TGTGCCAGCAGCTTCGGAGGGACAGGAGGGTACGAGCAGTACTTC. This chain uses TRBV5-6 with TRBJ2-7; 8 bases align to TRBD1. This CDR3 comprises 15 residues. Germline V CDR1 and CDR2: SGHDT, YYEEEE. V was pared by 2 bases and J by 4 bases, with 8 bases of the junction left unmatched. Together with reference TRBV5-6 and TRBJ2-7, the CDR3 gives the full variable domain: DAGVTQSPTHLIKTRGQQVTLRCSPKSGHDTVSWYQQALGQGPQFIFQYYEEEERQRGNFPDRFSGHQFPNYSSELNVNALLLGDSALYLCASSFGGTGGYEQYFGPGTRLTVT.

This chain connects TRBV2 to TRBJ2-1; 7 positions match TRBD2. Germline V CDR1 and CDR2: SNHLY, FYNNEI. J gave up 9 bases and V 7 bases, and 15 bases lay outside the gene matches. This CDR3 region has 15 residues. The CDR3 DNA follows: TGTGCCAGCATGGTTGCTAGCGGAACCCTGGGTGAGCAGTTCTTC. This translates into CASMVASGTLGEQFF. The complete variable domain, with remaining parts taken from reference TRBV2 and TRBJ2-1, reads EPEVTQTPSHQVTQMGQEVILRCVPISNHLYFYWYRQILGQKVEFLVSFYNNEISEKSEIFDDQFSVERPDGSNFTLKIRSTKLEDSAMYFCASMVASGTLGEQFFGPGTRLTVL.

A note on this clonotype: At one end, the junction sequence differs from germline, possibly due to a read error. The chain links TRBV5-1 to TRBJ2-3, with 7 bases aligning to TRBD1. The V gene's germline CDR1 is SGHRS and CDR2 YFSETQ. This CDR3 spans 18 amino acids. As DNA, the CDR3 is TGTGCCAGCAGCTCTCGAGATCCGGCACAGGGGAGCACAGATACGCAGTATTTT. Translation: CASSSRDPAQGSTDTQYF.

The CDR3 region has the DNA TGTGCCAGCAGCTTCGGACTAGCTTCTATCACAGATACGCAGTATTTT. Residues: CASSFGLASITDTQYF. The gene calls are TRBV11-2 and TRBJ2-3; TRBD2 matches 8 bases. This CDR3 is built from 16 residues. Germline lookup yields CDR1 SGHAT and CDR2 FQNNGV. The ends lost 3 bases at V and 2 bases at J; junction bases unmatched: 7.

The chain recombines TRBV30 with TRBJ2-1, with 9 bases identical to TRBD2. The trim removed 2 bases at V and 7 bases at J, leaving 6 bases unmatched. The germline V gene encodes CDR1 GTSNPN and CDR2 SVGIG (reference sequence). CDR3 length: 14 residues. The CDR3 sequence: CAWSSASGKNEQFF. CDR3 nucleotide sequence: TGTGCCTGGAGTTCTGCTAGCGGGAAGAATGAGCAGTTCTTC.

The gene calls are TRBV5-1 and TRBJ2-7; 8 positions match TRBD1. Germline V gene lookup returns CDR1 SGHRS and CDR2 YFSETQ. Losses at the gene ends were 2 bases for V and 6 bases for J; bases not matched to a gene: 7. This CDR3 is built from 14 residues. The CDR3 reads CASSFRTGIGEQYF. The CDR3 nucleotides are TGCGCCAGCAGCTTTAGGACAGGGATAGGCGAGCAGTACTTC.

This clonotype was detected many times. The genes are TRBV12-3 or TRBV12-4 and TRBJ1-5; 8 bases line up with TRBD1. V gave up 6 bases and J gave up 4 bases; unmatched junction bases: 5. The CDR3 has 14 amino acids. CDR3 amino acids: CASRTGVRNQPQHF. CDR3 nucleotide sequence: TGTGCCAGCAGGACAGGGGTACGGAATCAGCCCCAGCATTTT.

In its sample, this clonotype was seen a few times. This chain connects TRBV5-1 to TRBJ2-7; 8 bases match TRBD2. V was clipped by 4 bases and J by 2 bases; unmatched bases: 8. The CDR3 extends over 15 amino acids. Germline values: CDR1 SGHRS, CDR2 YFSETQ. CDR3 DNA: TGCGCCAGCAGCGAGGCCACTAGCGGAACCTACGAGCAGTACTTC. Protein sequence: CASSEATSGTYEQYF. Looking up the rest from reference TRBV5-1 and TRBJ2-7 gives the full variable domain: KAGVTQTPRYLIKTRGQQVTLSCSPISGHRSVSWYQQTPGQGLQFLFEYFSETQRNKGNFPGRFSGRQFSNSRSEMNVSTLELGDSALYLCASSEATSGTYEQYFGPGTRLTVT.

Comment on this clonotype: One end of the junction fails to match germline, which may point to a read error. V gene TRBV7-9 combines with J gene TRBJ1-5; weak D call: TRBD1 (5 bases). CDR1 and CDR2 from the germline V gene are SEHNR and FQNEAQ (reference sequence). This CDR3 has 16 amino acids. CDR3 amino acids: CVSSLADGGFNQPQHF. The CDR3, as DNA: TGTGTCAGCAGCTTAGCGGACGGGGGTTTCAATCAGCCCCAGCATTTT. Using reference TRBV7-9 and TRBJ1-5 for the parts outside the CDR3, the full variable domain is DTGVSQNPRHKITKRGQNVTFRCDPISEHNRLYWYRQTLGQGPEFLTYFQNEAQLEKSRLLSDRFSAERPKGSFSTLEIQRTEQGDSAMYLCVSSLADGGFNQPQHFGDGTRLSIL.

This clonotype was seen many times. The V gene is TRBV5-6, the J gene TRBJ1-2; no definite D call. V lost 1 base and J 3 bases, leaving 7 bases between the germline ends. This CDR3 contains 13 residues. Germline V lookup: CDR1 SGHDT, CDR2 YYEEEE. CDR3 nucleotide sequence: TGTGCCAGCAGCTTGAACCGCGACTATGGCTACACCTTC. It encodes CASSLNRDYGYTF.

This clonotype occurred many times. CDR3 sequence reads: CASSSTGGGTGELFF. In DNA, the CDR3 is TGCGCCAGCAGCTCTACAGGGGGCGGCACCGGGGAGCTGTTTTTT. This sequence joins TRBV5-1 and TRBJ2-2, with TRBD1 identical over 9 bases. Looked up from germline, CDR1 is SGHRS and CDR2 is YFSETQ. V was pared by 3 bases and J by 4 bases, with 4 bases of the junction left unmatched. CDR3 length: 15 amino acids.

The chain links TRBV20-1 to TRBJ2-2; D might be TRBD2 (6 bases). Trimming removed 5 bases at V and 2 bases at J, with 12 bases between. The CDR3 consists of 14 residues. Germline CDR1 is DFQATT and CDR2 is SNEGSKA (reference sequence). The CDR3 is CSAGGTENTGELFF. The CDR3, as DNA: TGCAGTGCTGGGGGGACGGAAAACACCGGGGAGCTGTTTTTT.

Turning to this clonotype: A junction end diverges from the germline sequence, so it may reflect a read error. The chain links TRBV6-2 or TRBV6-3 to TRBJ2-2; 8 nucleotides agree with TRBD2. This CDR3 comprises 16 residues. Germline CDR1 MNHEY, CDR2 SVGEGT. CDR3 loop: CASSPGLAGGTRELFF. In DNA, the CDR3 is TGTGCCAGCAGTCCAGGACTGGCGGGGGGCACCAGGGAGCTGTTTTTT.

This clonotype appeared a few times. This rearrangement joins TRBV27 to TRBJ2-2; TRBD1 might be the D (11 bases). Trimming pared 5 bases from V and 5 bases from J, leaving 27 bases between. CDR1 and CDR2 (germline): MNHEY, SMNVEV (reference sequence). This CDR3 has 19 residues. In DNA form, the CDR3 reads TGTGCCAGCAGTGGGACAGGGGGGGGACTAGCGCCACGGACCGGGGAGCTGTTTTTT. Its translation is CASSGTGGGLAPRTGELFF.

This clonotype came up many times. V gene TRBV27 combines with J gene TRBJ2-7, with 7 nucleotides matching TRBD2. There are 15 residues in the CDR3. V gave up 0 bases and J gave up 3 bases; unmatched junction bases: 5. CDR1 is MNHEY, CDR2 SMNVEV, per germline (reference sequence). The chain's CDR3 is CASSLSPSGYYEQYF. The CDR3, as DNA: TGTGCCAGCAGTTTATCGCCTAGCGGATACTACGAGCAGTACTTC.

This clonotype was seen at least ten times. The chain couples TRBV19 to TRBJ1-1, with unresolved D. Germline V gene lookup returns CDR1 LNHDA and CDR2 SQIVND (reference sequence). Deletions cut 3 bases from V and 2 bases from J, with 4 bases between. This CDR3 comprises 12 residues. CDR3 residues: CASSISNTEAFF. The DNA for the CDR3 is TGTGCCAGTAGTATCAGTAACACTGAAGCTTTCTTT.

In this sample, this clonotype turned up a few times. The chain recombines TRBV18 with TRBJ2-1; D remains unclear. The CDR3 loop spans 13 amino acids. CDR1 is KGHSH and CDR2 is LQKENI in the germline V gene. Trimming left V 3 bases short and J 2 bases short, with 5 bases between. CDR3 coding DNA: TGTGCCAGCTCACCTAGTACCTACAATGAGCAGTTCTTC. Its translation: CASSPSTYNEQFF.

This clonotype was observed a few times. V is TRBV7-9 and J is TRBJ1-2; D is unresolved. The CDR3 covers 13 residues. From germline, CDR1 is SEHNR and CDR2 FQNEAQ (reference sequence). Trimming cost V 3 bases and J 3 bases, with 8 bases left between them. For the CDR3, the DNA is TGTGCCAGCAGCTTGGGGTCGGACTATGGCTACACCTTC. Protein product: CASSLGSDYGYTF.

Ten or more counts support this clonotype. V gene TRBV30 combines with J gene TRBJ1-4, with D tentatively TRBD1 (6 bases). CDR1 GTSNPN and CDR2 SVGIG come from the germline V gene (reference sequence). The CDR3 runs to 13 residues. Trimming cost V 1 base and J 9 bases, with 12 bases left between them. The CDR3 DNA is TGTGCCTGGAGTGAAGGGACATTCAAAAAACTGTTTTTT. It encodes CAWSEGTFKKLFF.

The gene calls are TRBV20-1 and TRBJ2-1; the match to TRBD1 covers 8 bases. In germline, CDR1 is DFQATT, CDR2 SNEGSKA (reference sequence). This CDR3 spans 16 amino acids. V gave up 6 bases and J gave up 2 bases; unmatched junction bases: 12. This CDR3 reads CSALPYGTGTYNEQFF. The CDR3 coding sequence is TGCAGTGCCCTCCCTTACGGGACAGGTACCTACAATGAGCAGTTCTTC.

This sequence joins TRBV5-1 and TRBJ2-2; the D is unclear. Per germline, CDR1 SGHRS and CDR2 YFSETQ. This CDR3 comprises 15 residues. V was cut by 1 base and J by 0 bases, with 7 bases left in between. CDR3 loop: CASSLRPPNTGELFF. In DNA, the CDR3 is TGCGCCAGCAGCTTGCGGCCGCCGAACACCGGGGAGCTGTTTTTT.

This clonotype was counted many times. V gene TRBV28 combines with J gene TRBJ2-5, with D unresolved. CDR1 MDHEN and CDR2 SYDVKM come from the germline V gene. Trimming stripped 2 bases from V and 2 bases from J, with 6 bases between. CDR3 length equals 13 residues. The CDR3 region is CASSLLPQETQYF. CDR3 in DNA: TGTGCCAGCAGTTTACTGCCTCAAGAGACCCAGTACTTC. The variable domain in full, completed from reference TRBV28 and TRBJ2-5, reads DVKVTQSSRYLVKRTGEKVFLECVQDMDHENMFWYRQDPGLGLRLIYFSYDVKMKEKGDIPEGYSVSREKKERFSLILESASTNQTSMYLCASSLLPQETQYFGPGTRLLVL.

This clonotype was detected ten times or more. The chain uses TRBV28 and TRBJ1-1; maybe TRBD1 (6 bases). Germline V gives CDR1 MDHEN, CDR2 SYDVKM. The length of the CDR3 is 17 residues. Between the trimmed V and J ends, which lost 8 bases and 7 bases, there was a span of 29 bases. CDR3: CASGQGNYPYLYVEAFF. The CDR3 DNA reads TGTGCCAGCGGGCAGGGGAATTACCCTTATCTTTATGTTGAAGCTTTCTTT.

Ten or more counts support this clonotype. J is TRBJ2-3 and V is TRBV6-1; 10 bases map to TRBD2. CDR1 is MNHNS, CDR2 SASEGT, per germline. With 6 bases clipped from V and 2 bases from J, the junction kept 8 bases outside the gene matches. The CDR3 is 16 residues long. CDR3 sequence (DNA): TGTGCCAGCAGAAGCCCTCTAGCGGGAGACACAGATACGCAGTATTTT. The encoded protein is CASRSPLAGDTDTQYF.

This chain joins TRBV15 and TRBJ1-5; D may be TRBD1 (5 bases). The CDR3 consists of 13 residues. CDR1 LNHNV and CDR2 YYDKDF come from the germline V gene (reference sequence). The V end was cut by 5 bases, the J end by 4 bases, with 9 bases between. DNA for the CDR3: TGTGCCACCAGCCTCGACAGTAATCAGCCCCAGCATTTT. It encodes CATSLDSNQPQHF.

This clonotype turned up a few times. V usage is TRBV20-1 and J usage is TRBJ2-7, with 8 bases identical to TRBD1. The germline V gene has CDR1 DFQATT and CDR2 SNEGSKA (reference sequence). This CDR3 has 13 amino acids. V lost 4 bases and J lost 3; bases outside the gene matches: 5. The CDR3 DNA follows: TGCAGTGCTACCCCGGGACAGGACTACGAGCAGTACTTC. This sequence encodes CSATPGQDYEQYF.

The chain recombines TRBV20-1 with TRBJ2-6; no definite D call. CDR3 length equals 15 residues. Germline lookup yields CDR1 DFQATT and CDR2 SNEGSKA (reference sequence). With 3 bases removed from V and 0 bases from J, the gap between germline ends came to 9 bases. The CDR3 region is CSASNRSSGANVLTF. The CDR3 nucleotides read TGCAGTGCTAGTAACCGAAGCTCTGGGGCCAACGTCCTGACTTTC.